The clone carrying this T cell receptor (beta chain) was seen a handful of times. The sample belongs to a study of T cells in Graves' hyperthyroidism and ophthalmopathy. Researchers took RNA transcripts and amplified the TCR beta CDR3 regions from them. The HTBI primer set drove a first-round RT-PCR of the TCR CDR3. MiXCR was run by TCRdb on the multiplex PCR reads, yielding one entry per CDR3 protein. This table has more than 500,000 distinct CDR3 sequences, 12% to 15% appearing once. Trimming removed 4 bases from V and 15 bases from J; junction bases left unmatched: 13. The length of the CDR3 is 14 residues. The germline V gene has CDR1 DFQATT and CDR2 SNEGSKA (reference sequence).

This TCR was recovered from a woman aged 40-49 years with Graves' hyperthyroidism. Sequenced input: blood. The chain uses TRBV20-1 and TRBJ2-1, with 12 bases identical to TRBD2. CDR3: CSAIMSSGRGGGFF. CDR3 nucleotide sequence: TGCAGTGCTATTATGTCTAGCGGGAGGGGTGGGGGGTTCTTC.